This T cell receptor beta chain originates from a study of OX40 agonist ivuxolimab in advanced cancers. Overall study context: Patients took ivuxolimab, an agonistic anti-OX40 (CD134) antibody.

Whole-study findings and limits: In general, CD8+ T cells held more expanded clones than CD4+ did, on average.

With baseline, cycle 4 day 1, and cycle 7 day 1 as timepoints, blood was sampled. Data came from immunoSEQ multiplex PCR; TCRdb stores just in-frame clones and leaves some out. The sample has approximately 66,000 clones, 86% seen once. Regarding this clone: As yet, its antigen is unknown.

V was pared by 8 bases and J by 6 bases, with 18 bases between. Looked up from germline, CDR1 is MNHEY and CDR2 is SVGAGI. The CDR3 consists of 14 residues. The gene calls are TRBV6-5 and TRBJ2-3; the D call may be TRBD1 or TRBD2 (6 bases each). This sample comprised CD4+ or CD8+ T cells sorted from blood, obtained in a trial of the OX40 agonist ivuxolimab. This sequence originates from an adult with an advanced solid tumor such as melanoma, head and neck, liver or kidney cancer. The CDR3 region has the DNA TGTGCCAGCGGTACTTCCCAAGGGGGGGATACGCAGTATTTT. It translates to CASGTSQGGDTQYF.